This is a list of T cell receptor beta chains from one sample in a study of T-cell memory formation after mild COVID-19. A single record per CDR3 protein comes from TCRdb applying MiXCR to the 5' RACE reads. Among roughly 110,000 distinct CDR3 sequences listed, under 15% were seen once. The sequencing sample was made of PBMCs or a T cell subset sorted from them (not recorded which). These receptors originate from a man between 18 and 35 years old who had mild COVID-19 (a few samples of this study predate the infection). Cell type and time point are not known. Each CDR3 is given with its conserved first and last residue. A D gene is named only where the DNA matches it firmly. Rows give clone size only sometimes, using once, few, many, or a class for an expanded clone.

d_gene: TRBD1; v_gene: TRBV5-1; j_gene: TRBJ2-7; abundance: -; len: 15; CDR3aa: CASRPTGGEVNSQYF; CDR3nt: TGCGCCAGCAGGCCTACAGGGGGCGAGGTAAATTCGCAGTACTTC
d_gene: -; v_gene: TRBV6-2/TRBV6-3; j_gene: TRBJ1-1; abundance: -; len: 11; CDR3aa: CASKGWTEAFF; CDR3nt: TGTGCCAGCAAAGGTTGGACTGAAGCTTTCTTT
d_gene: TRBD1; v_gene: TRBV27; j_gene: TRBJ2-3; abundance: few; len: 13; CDR3aa: CASTGQGTDTQYF; CDR3nt: TGTGCCAGCACCGGACAGGGGACAGATACGCAGTATTTT
d_gene: -; v_gene: TRBV2; j_gene: TRBJ2-1; abundance: -; len: 14; CDR3aa: CASLPLDSSNEQFF; CDR3nt: TGTGCCAGCTTGCCTCTCGACAGTTCCAATGAGCAGTTCTTC
d_gene: TRBD1; v_gene: TRBV4-3; j_gene: TRBJ2-2; abundance: -; len: 14; CDR3aa: CASSQDGTAGELFF; CDR3nt: TGCGCCAGCAGCCAAGATGGGACAGCCGGGGAGCTGTTTTTT
d_gene: TRBD1; v_gene: TRBV5-1; j_gene: TRBJ1-6; abundance: -; len: 14; CDR3aa: CASSSRQGGEALHF; CDR3nt: TGCGCCAGCAGCTCGAGACAGGGTGGTGAGGCCCTCCACTTT
d_gene: -; v_gene: TRBV7-6; j_gene: TRBJ1-6; abundance: few; len: 14; CDR3aa: CASSRTPENPPLHF; CDR3nt: TGTGCCAGCAGCCGTACACCGGAAAATCCACCCCTCCACTTT
d_gene: -; v_gene: TRBV7-2; j_gene: TRBJ2-3; abundance: few; len: 16; CDR3aa: CASSVGTLYSTDTQYF; CDR3nt: TGTGCCAGCAGCGTAGGGACTCTTTATAGCACAGATACGCAGTATTTT
d_gene: -; v_gene: TRBV12-3/TRBV12-4; j_gene: TRBJ2-2; abundance: many; len: 13; CDR3aa: CASSLMGTGELFF; CDR3nt: TGTGCCAGCAGTCTGATGGGGACCGGGGAGCTGTTTTTT
d_gene: -; v_gene: TRBV7-6; j_gene: TRBJ2-5; abundance: many; len: 13; CDR3aa: CASSLGHSQTQYF; CDR3nt: TGTGCCAGCAGCTTAGGGCATTCTCAGACCCAGTACTTC
d_gene: -; v_gene: TRBV7-9; j_gene: TRBJ2-5; abundance: -; len: 14; CDR3aa: CASSRSGGRQTQYF; CDR3nt: TGTGCCAGCTCACGATCCGGGGGCCGGCAGACCCAGTACTTC
d_gene: -; v_gene: TRBV7-9; j_gene: TRBJ2-4; abundance: many; len: 14; CDR3aa: CASSFGGRKNIQYF; CDR3nt: TGTGCCAGCAGCTTTGGCGGGCGCAAAAACATTCAGTACTTC
d_gene: TRBD1; v_gene: TRBV6-6; j_gene: TRBJ2-7; abundance: few; len: 16; CDR3aa: CASSYSGSIPGGEQYF; CDR3nt: TGTGCCAGCAGTTACTCAGGGTCCATCCCAGGGGGCGAGCAGTACTTC
d_gene: TRBD1; v_gene: TRBV6-6; j_gene: TRBJ2-5; abundance: -; len: 15; CDR3aa: CASSTAGGTSETQYF; CDR3nt: TGTGCCAGCAGTACCGCAGGGGGCACGTCGGAGACCCAGTACTTC
d_gene: -; v_gene: TRBV12-3/TRBV12-4; j_gene: TRBJ2-1; abundance: -; len: 13; CDR3aa: CASSWGIYNEQFF; CDR3nt: TGTGCCAGCAGTTGGGGGATCTACAATGAGCAGTTCTTC
d_gene: -; v_gene: TRBV4-3; j_gene: TRBJ2-3; abundance: -; len: 16; CDR3aa: CASSQDRSRGLDTQYF; CDR3nt: TGCGCCAGCAGCCAAGATAGGTCCCGGGGGTTAGATACGCAGTATTTT
d_gene: -; v_gene: TRBV6-6; j_gene: TRBJ2-5; abundance: -; len: 17; CDR3aa: CASSYGPAGTDQETQYF; CDR3nt: TGTGCCAGCAGTTATGGACCAGCGGGGACAGACCAAGAGACCCAGTACTTC
d_gene: -; v_gene: TRBV5-1; j_gene: TRBJ1-1; abundance: many; len: 14; CDR3aa: CASSWAAGSTEAFF; CDR3nt: TGCGCCAGCAGCTGGGCGGCGGGTAGCACTGAAGCTTTCTTT
d_gene: TRBD1; v_gene: TRBV10-2; j_gene: TRBJ2-3; abundance: many; len: 12; CDR3aa: CATGTGPDTQYF; CDR3nt: TGCGCCACCGGGACAGGGCCAGATACGCAGTATTTT
d_gene: -; v_gene: TRBV6-4; j_gene: TRBJ2-3; abundance: many; len: 13; CDR3aa: CASSTGPTDTQYF; CDR3nt: TGTGCCAGCAGCACGGGGCCCACAGATACGCAGTATTTT
d_gene: -; v_gene: TRBV4-3; j_gene: TRBJ1-1; abundance: -; len: 14; CDR3aa: CASSQARDRTEAFF; CDR3nt: TGCGCCAGCAGCCAAGCGAGGGACCGCACTGAAGCTTTCTTT